This passage covers 6 T cell receptor beta chains from one sample sequenced in a study of cytomegalovirus exposure and HLA in healthy donors. PCR involved 60 Vbeta and 13 Jbeta primers. The table came from immunoSEQ multiplex PCR; TCRdb's copy has only in-frame clones and leaves some out. The top ten hold around 0.99% of the sample, which has approximately 190,000 clones, roughly nine tenths seen once. Sequenced sample: PBMCs. The source is a boy younger than 10 in good health and CMV-seronegative.

The CDR3, as DNA: TGTGCCAGCAGTTCGTGGACAGGTGTTTACAATCAGCCCCAGCATTTT. Translating it yields CASSSWTGVYNQPQHF. This chain connects TRBV28 to TRBJ1-5, with 7 bases matching TRBD1. Germline loops: CDR1 MDHEN, CDR2 SYDVKM. The CDR3 spans 16 residues. The V gene end was trimmed by 4 bases and the J gene end by 3 bases; junction bases not matched to a gene: 9.

The genes are TRBV6-1 and TRBJ2-1, with 7 bases that match TRBD1. There are 14 residues in the CDR3. Looked up from germline, CDR1 is MNHNS and CDR2 is SASEGT. V shed 6 bases and J 0 bases; nucleotides not matched to a gene: 2. The CDR3 sequence: CASRRTGSYNEQFF. CDR3 DNA sequence: TGTGCCAGCAGAAGGACAGGCTCCTACAATGAGCAGTTCTTC.

The CDR3 here is CASSVGGGWQETQYF. The CDR3, as DNA: TGTGCCAGCAGCGTAGGCGGGGGGTGGCAAGAGACCCAGTACTTC. The chain has TRBV9 and TRBJ2-5, with 8 bases fitting TRBD2. The trim removed 0 bases at V and 2 bases at J, leaving 3 bases unmatched. The CDR3 spans 15 residues. Germline CDR1 reads SGDLS; CDR2 reads YYNGEE.

The genes are TRBV19 and TRBJ1-3; D gene unclear. The CDR3 has 13 residues. Germline CDR1 LNHDA, CDR2 SQIVND (reference sequence). V gave up 5 bases and J gave up 4 bases, with 9 bases separating them. The chain's CDR3 is CASSDTTGNTIYF. Written as DNA, the CDR3 is TGTGCCAGTAGTGACACCACAGGAAACACCATATATTTT.

Only one count was recorded for this clone. The junction and the germline gene differ at one end; a read error may be behind it. The V and J genes are TRBV7-9 and TRBJ1-2; D may be TRBD1 (6 bases). CDR3 length: 12 residues. CDR1 is SEHNR, CDR2 FQNEAQ, per germline (reference sequence). CDR3 loop: CSSSYLGAFYTF. DNA of the CDR3: TGTTCCAGCAGCTATTTGGGGGCCTTCTACACCTTC. The full variable domain, its missing parts supplied by reference TRBV7-9 and TRBJ1-2, is DTGVSQNPRHKITKRGQNVTFRCDPISEHNRLYWYRQTLGQGPEFLTYFQNEAQLEKSRLLSDRFSAERPKGSFSTLEIQRTEQGDSAMYLCSSSYLGAFYTFGSGTRLTVV.

The chain recombines TRBV19 with TRBJ2-2; no definite D call. Germline CDR1 LNHDA, CDR2 SQIVND (reference sequence). This CDR3 spans 14 amino acids. Trimming shortened V by 4 bases and J by 0 bases, and 6 bases separated the two germline ends. CDR3 DNA: TGTGCCAGTAGTAAGGCGGCGAACACCGGGGAGCTGTTTTTT. Translation gives CASSKAANTGELFF.